The rows below give T cell receptor beta chains drawn from one sample of a study of T cells in localized non-small cell lung cancer. Assay: immunoSEQ multiplex PCR; the TCRdb copy retains only in-frame clones and omits some. The data show tens of thousands of clones, roughly 84% seen once. Source: peripheral blood mononuclear cells, taken before any cancer treatment. The receptors derive from a man aged 35 to 69 with stage III lung adenocarcinoma. Each CDR3 is given with its conserved first and last residue. Each record gives: CDR3 DNA, CDR3 protein, clone size, D gene, V gene, J gene. D genes are given only for firm matches. Not every row has a clone size; where given, it reads once, few, many or a size class.

TGTGCCAGCAGGCCGACCCGTTCTGGAAACACCATATATTTT	CASRPTRSGNTIYF	-	-	TRBV5-5	TRBJ1-3
TGTGCCAGCAGCTCCCCCAGTGATGACATTCAGTACTTC	CASSSPSDDIQYF	-	-	TRBV7-3	TRBJ2-4
TGTGCCAGCAGACCGGCGGGAGTTTCGGGGGAGCAGTACTTC	CASRPAGVSGEQYF	-	TRBD2	TRBV6-1	TRBJ2-7
TGTGGCTCAGTCGGAGAGTCATACTCTGGAAACACCATATATTTT	CGSVGESYSGNTIYF	once	-	TRBV7-9	TRBJ1-3
TGTGCCAGCAGGTTAAGTGTATCCGGGGAGCTGTTTTTT	CASRLSVSGELFF	once	-	TRBV7-7	TRBJ2-2
TGTGCCAGTAGTATCGAAACCGGGATAACCGGGCAGTACTTC	CASSIETGITGQYF	-	-	TRBV19	TRBJ2-7
TGTGCCAGCAGCTTCGAGTGGGTAGAGCGGGTCGACAATGAGCAGTTCTTC	CASSFEWVERVDNEQFF	-	-	TRBV5-5	TRBJ2-1
TGCGCCAGCAGCCTGGGGTGGGGCGAGAACACTGAAGCTTTCTTT	CASSLGWGENTEAFF	few	-	TRBV5-1	TRBJ1-1
TGCGCCAGCAGCTTGACGGGACAGGGCCTAGGCGAGCAGTACTTC	CASSLTGQGLGEQYF	-	TRBD1	TRBV5-1	TRBJ2-7
TGTGCCAGTAGTATATCGGGACAATCCGTAGCCCTCCACTTT	CASSISGQSVALHF	-	-	TRBV19	TRBJ1-6
TGTGCCAGCAGCTTAGAAGGGGGGGCCTATGGCTACACCTTC	CASSLEGGAYGYTF	-	-	TRBV7-9	TRBJ1-2
TGTGCCATCGCTCAGGGGGTTGAAGCTTTCTTT	CAIAQGVEAFF	once	TRBD1	TRBV10-3	TRBJ1-1
TGTGCCAGCAGCTCGGGACAGGGCCTTTTATACGAGCAGTACTTC	CASSSGQGLLYEQYF	-	TRBD1	TRBV5-8	TRBJ2-7
TGTGCCAGCAGCCCTGGGACAGACACAGATACGCAGTATTTT	CASSPGTDTDTQYF	-	TRBD1	TRBV7-6	TRBJ2-3
TGTGCCAGCGTTGGCCCGAAGTTCGGGCAGTACTTC	CASVGPKFGQYF	-	-	TRBV2	TRBJ2-5
TGCAGCGTCCTGACAGGGGGGTACACTGAAGCTTTCTTT	CSVLTGGYTEAFF	-	TRBD1	TRBV29-1	TRBJ1-1
TGTGCCATCAGTGAGGGGACAGGGGAAGTCTACGAGCAGTACTTC	CAISEGTGEVYEQYF	once	TRBD1	TRBV10-3	TRBJ2-7
TGTGCCAGCAGCCAACAGGAAGGTCAGCCCCAGCATTTT	CASSQQEGQPQHF	-	-	TRBV7-3	TRBJ1-5
TGCGCCAGCAGCCCACTAGCGGGAGGATCGAACATTCAGTACTTC	CASSPLAGGSNIQYF	-	TRBD2	TRBV5-1	TRBJ2-4
TGTGCCAGCATTCAGGGGATTACGTCCTACAATGAGCAGTTCTTC	CASIQGITSYNEQFF	-	-	TRBV6-1	TRBJ2-1
TGTGCCAGCAGCTTAGTGATGGGGGGCGGTCAGCCCCAGCATTTT	CASSLVMGGGQPQHF	once	-	TRBV7-2	TRBJ1-5
TGTGCCAGCAGCGTGTACAGGGGCACTGAAGCTTTCTTT	CASSVYRGTEAFF	-	TRBD1	TRBV5-6	TRBJ1-1
TGTGCCAGCAGCGCCCGACATCCGGGACGGAAGGATTCACCCCTCCACTTT	CASSARHPGRKDSPLHF	-	-	TRBV9	TRBJ1-6
TGTGCCTGGAGTGTACAAGGGGACTTATATGGCTACACCTTC	CAWSVQGDLYGYTF	-	-	TRBV30	TRBJ1-2
TGTGCCAGCAGCCGAACCGGGACTAGCGGGGGGAAAGAGACCCAGTACTTC	CASSRTGTSGGKETQYF	-	TRBD2	TRBV7-9	TRBJ2-5
TGTGCCAGCTCACCAGCCAGTACGAACACCGGGGAGCTGTTTTTT	CASSPASTNTGELFF	-	-	TRBV18	TRBJ2-2
TGTGCCAGCAGTTACATCGGGGGATACACTGAAGCTTTCTTT	CASSYIGGYTEAFF	-	-	TRBV6-6	TRBJ1-1
TGTGCCAGCAGCTGGACAGGGGATGAAAAACTGTTTTTT	CASSWTGDEKLFF	-	TRBD1	TRBV7-9	TRBJ1-4
TGTGCCAGCAGCTTGGGACAGGGGAGTAACTACGAGCAGTACTTC	CASSLGQGSNYEQYF	-	TRBD1	TRBV13	TRBJ2-7
TGTGCCAGCAGCCCCGGGACTGCGGACAATGAGCAGTTCTTC	CASSPGTADNEQFF	-	-	TRBV7-9	TRBJ2-1
TGTGCCAGCAGTGAAGAGTGGCTAGCGGGCGGCCATGAGCAGTTCTTC	CASSEEWLAGGHEQFF	-	TRBD2	TRBV6-1	TRBJ2-1
TGTGCCAGCAGTGGCCAACAGGGGGCGGGCGAAAAACTGTTTTTT	CASSGQQGAGEKLFF	-	TRBD1	TRBV6-1	TRBJ1-4
TGTGCCAGCAGCTTAGAAGAAGCGGGGTACCAAGAGACCCAGTACTTC	CASSLEEAGYQETQYF	-	TRBD2	TRBV7-9	TRBJ2-5
TGTGCCAGCAGTGAACCGGGACAGGGGGCAGATACGCAGTATTTT	CASSEPGQGADTQYF	-	TRBD1	TRBV6-1	TRBJ2-3
TGTGCCAGCAGTTACTCGATTGGGGGTTCACGGAAACTGTTTTTT	CASSYSIGGSRKLFF	once	-	TRBV6-5	TRBJ1-4
TGCAGCGTTGAGGTTAGCGGTGGGGATGAGCAGTTCTTC	CSVEVSGGDEQFF	once	-	TRBV29-1	TRBJ2-1
TGCGCCAGCAGCAGAGGACAGGGGGTCGGAAACACCATATATTTT	CASSRGQGVGNTIYF	-	TRBD1	TRBV5-1	TRBJ1-3
TGTGCCAGCAGCCCGGGACTAGCGGGAGGGCCAGTATCAGAGACCCAGTACTTC	CASSPGLAGGPVSETQYF	-	TRBD2	TRBV11-3	TRBJ2-5
TGTGCCAGCAGTATCCCGGGGATCCGGGGCTACACCTTC	CASSIPGIRGYTF	-	-	TRBV28	TRBJ1-2
TGTGCCAGCAGCCAGGCAGGTGGCACTGAAGCTTTCTTT	CASSQAGGTEAFF	-	-	TRBV11-3	TRBJ1-1
TGTGCCAGTCAAAACACAGATACGCAGTATTTT	CASQNTDTQYF	-	-	TRBV19	TRBJ2-3
TGTGCCAGCAGTTCGGGACTAGCGCGATACGAGCAGTACTTC	CASSSGLARYEQYF	-	TRBD2	TRBV6-6	TRBJ2-7
TGTGCCAGTAGCGATGTACAGGGAAGGCATCAGCCCCAGCATTTT	CASSDVQGRHQPQHF	-	-	TRBV19	TRBJ1-5
TGTGCCAGCTCCGATATGCAGGAGGGATCAAACACCATATATTTT	CASSDMQEGSNTIYF	-	-	TRBV18	TRBJ1-3
TGTGCCAGCAGCCCCCCCCTTGGACAGGGGGCAGTGGATAATTCACCCCTCCACTTT	CASSPPLGQGAVDNSPLHF	-	TRBD1	TRBV11-2	TRBJ1-6
TGTGCCAGCAAGCCCAAAGCCACAGATACGCAGTATTTT	CASKPKATDTQYF	-	-	TRBV2	TRBJ2-3
TGTGCCAGCGAAGGGATATTCCAGGGATCCAATCAGCCCCAGCATTTT	CASEGIFQGSNQPQHF	-	-	TRBV5-6	TRBJ1-5
TGTGCCAGCAGCTTATTATTTTCGAGGGGGCGAGCTGGAAACACCATATATTTT	CASSLLFSRGRAGNTIYF	few	TRBD1	TRBV7-9	TRBJ1-3
TGTGCCAGAAGCTTGGCGCAGGGGGTTGGGACAACCTTCGAGCAGTACTTC	CARSLAQGVGTTFEQYF	-	TRBD1	TRBV5-3	TRBJ2-7
TGTGCCAGCAGCTCTCACGGAGGGGGCTCCTACGAGCAGTACTTC	CASSSHGGGSYEQYF	few	-	TRBV7-8	TRBJ2-7